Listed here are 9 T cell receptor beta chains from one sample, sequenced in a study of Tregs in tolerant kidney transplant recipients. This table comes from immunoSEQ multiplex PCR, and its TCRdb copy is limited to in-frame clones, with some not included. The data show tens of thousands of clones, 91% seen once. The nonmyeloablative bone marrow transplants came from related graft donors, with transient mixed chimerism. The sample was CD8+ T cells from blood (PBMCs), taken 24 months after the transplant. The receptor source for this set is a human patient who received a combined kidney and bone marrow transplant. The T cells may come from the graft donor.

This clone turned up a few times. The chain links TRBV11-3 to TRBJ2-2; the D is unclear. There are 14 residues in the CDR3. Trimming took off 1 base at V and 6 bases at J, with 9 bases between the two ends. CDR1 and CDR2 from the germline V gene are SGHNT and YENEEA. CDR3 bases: TGTGCCAGCAGCTTAGCAATTGAGGCCGGGGAGCTGTTTTTT. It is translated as CASSLAIEAGELFF. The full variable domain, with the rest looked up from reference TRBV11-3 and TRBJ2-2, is EAGVVQSPRYKIIEKKQPVAFWCNPISGHNTLYWYLQNLGQGPELLIRYENEEAVDDSQLPKDRFSAERLKGVDSTLKIQPAELGDSAVYLCASSLAIEAGELFFGEGSRLTVL.

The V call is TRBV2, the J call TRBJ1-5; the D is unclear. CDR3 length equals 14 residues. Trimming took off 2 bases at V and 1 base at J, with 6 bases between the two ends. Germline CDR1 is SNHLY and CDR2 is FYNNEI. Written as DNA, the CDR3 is TGTGCCAGCAGTGAAAGACAAAGCAATCAGCCCCAGCATTTT. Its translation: CASSERQSNQPQHF. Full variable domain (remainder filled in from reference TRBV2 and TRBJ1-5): EPEVTQTPSHQVTQMGQEVILRCVPISNHLYFYWYRQILGQKVEFLVSFYNNEISEKSEIFDDQFSVERPDGSNFTLKIRSTKLEDSAMYFCASSERQSNQPQHFGDGTRLSIL.

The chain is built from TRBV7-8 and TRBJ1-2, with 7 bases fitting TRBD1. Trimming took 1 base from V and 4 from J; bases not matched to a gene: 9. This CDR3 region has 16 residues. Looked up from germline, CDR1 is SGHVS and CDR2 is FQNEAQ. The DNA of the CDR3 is TGTGCCAGCAGCTTAGATCTAGGGGGCCTTCGCTATGGCTACACCTTC. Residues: CASSLDLGGLRYGYTF.

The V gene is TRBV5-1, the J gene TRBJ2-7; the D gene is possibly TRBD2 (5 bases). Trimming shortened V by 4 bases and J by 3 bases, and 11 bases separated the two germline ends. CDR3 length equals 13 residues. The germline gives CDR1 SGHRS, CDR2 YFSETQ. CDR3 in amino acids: CASSGGGSYEQYF. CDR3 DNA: TGCGCCAGCAGCGGAGGAGGCAGCTACGAGCAGTACTTC.

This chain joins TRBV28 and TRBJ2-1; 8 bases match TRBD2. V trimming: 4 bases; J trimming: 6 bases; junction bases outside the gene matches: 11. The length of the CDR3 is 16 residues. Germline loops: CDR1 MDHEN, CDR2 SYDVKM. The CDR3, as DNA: TGTGCCAGCAGTTCCGGGGGGGAGTACACGCGCAATGAGCAGTTCTTC. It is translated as CASSSGGEYTRNEQFF.

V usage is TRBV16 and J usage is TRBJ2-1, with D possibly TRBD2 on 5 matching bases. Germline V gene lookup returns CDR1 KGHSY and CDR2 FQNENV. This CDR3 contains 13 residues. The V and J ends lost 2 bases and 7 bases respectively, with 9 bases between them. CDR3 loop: CASSQQSGNEQFF. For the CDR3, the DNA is TGTGCCAGCAGCCAACAGTCGGGGAATGAGCAGTTCTTC.

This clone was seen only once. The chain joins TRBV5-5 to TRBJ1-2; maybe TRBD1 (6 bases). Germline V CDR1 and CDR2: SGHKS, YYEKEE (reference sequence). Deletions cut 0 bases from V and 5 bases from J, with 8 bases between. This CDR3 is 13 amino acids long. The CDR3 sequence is CASSLGQVYGYTF. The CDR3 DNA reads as TGTGCCAGCAGCTTGGGACAGGTATATGGCTACACCTTC.

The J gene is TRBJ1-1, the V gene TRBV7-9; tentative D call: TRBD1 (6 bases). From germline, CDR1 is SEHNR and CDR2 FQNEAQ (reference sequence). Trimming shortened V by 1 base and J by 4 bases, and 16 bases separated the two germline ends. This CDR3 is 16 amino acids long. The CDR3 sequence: CASSLVGGATGTEAFF. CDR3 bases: TGTGCCAGCAGCTTAGTCGGGGGGGCTACGGGCACTGAAGCTTTCTTT.

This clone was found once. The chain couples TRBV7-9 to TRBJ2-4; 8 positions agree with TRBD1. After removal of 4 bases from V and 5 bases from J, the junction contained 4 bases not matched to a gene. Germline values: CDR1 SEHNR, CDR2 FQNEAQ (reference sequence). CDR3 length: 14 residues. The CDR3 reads CASSSGQGENIQYF. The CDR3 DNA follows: TGTGCCAGCAGCTCCGGACAGGGAGAAAACATTCAGTACTTC.